The clone carrying this TCR beta chain was found once. Antigen: not known. These data belong to a study of shared clonotypes between healthy human individuals. Study-level results: Clonotypes not shared had lower generation probabilities than those common to all four donors.

Method: immunoSEQ multiplex PCR; TCRdb's copy keeps in-frame clones and lacks some. Of 950,000 to 1,100,000 clones in the sample, about 77% were seen once. The germline CDR1 and CDR2 sequences are LNHDA and SQIVND (reference sequence). V lost 6 bases to trimming and J lost 4 bases, with 12 bases between them. The CDR3 has 14 residues. Source material: memory CD4+ T cells sorted from blood. Subset in this sample: CD45RA-negative fraction. The TCR was taken from a man younger than 30 in good health. The chain employs TRBV19 and TRBJ2-2, with D possibly being TRBD1 (7 bases). DNA for the CDR3: TGTGCCAGTAGGAACAGGGGAGGCACCGGGGAGCTGTTTTTT. Its protein product is CASRNRGGTGELFF.